This T cell receptor (beta chain) was found in a study of blood T cell repertoires in COVID-19. Source study methods: By means of reference gene primer amplification, nucleated cell counts were estimated. Profiling relied on immunoSEQ multiplex PCR, and the TCRdb table lists in-frame clones only, not all of them. The V and J calls and clone size were taken over from that table, and D and trimming were inferred from the DNA. The sample lists 150,000 to 200,000 clones, more than 70% occurring once. This receptor was obtained from a woman under 40 with acute or convalescent COVID-19. Sequencing used peripheral blood.

The CDR3 nucleotides read TGTGCCAGCAGCGTAGGGGGACAGGACTACGAGCAGTACTTC. Encoded protein: CASSVGGQDYEQYF. V is TRBV9 and J is TRBJ2-7, with 8 bases lining up with TRBD1. CDR1 is SGDLS and CDR2 is YYNGEE in the germline V gene. The trim removed 0 bases at V and 3 bases at J, leaving 2 bases unmatched. The CDR3 is 14 amino acids.